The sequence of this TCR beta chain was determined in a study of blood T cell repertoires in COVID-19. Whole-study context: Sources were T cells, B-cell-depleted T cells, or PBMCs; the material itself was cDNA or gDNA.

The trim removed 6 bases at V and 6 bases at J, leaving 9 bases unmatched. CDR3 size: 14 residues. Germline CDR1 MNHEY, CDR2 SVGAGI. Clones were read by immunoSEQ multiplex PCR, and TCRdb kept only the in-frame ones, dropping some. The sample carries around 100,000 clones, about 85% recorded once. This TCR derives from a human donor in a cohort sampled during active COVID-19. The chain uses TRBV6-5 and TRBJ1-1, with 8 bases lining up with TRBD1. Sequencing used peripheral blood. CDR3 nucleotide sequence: TGTGCCAGCAGCGGACAGGGAAGATCTTCTGAAGCTTTCTTT. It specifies CASSGQGRSSEAFF.